This note documents a single TCR beta chain sequence. Profiling of TCR beta VDJ combinations and CDR3 sequences used genomic DNA as template. One entry per CDR3 protein results from TCRdb running MiXCR on the reads. The data contain approximately 59,000 distinct CDR3 sequences, approximately 54% of them singletons. The data were obtained in a study of CD8+CD57+ T cells in acquired aplastic anemia. Turning to the study itself: The mean DNA yield obtained from sorted CD4+ and CD8+ cells came to approximately 3 ug.

For sequencing, patients were chosen who had shown expansion of CD8+CD57+ cells by flow cytometry. The TCR originated in a human donor with aplastic anemia. The sample comprised sorted CD4+, CD8+, or CD8+CD57+ T cells (not recorded which) from PBMCs.

The CDR3: CATSPSRTGYGYTF. The DNA of the CDR3 is TGTGCCACCAGCCCCTCCAGGACAGGGTATGGCTACACCTTC. This rearrangement joins TRBV15 to TRBJ1-2, with TRBD1 matching over 8 bases. J was trimmed by 5 bases and V by 5 bases; bases with no gene match: 7. This CDR3 has 14 residues. Germline CDR1 and CDR2: LNHNV and YYDKDF (reference sequence). Full variable domain (missing parts from reference TRBV15 and TRBJ1-2): DAMVIQNPRYQVTQFGKPVTLSCSQTLNHNVMYWYQQKSSQAPKLLFHYYDKDFNNEADTPDNFQSRRPNTSFCFLDIRSPGLGDTAMYLCATSPSRTGYGYTFGSGTRLTVV.